This record concerns one TCR beta chain sequence. Its target is unknown. A CD45RA-negative memory subset and a CD45RA+ naive subset were separated from the CD4+ cells. This record comes from a study of shared clonotypes between healthy human individuals. In the authors' workflow: ImmunoSEQ output held junction-only sequences without quality scores, so filtering differed. Here immunoSEQ multiplex PCR was the method, and the copy in TCRdb shows in-frame clones only, minus some. That table is the source of V, J and clone size, and D and trimming were worked out from the DNA. Of 2 million to 2.5 million clones listed, under 95% are singletons. The study's findings and limits: Clonotype sharing across several donors was observed for about 5.5% of naive CD4 clonotypes. Only blood was sampled, and tissue TCR repertoires likely differ from blood ones.

Germline V gene data show CDR1 as MNHEY and CDR2 as SMNVEV (reference sequence). V was clipped by 6 bases and J by 1 base, with 21 bases between them. This CDR3 spans 18 amino acids. The TCR comes from a man between 18 and 29 years old in good health. Some clones in this sample may be carry-over from other donors' samples. This sequence joins TRBV27 and TRBJ1-4; TRBD1 might be the D (5 bases). Input material: naive CD4+ T cells from PBMCs. Regarding subset: CD45RA+ positively selected. CDR3 loop: CASRAFGVLGGTNEKLFF. The CDR3 DNA reads as TGTGCCAGCAGAGCCTTCGGTGTACTTGGGGGAACTAATGAAAAACTGTTTTTT.